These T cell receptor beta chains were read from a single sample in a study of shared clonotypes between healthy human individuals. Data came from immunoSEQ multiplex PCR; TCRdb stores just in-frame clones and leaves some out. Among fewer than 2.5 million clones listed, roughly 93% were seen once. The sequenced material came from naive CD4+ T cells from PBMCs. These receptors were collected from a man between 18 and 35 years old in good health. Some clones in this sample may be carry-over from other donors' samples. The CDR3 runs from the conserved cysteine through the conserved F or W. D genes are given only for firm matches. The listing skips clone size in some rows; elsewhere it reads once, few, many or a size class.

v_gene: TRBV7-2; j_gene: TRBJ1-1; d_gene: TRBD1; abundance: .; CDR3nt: TGTGCCAGCAGCAGAAACAGGGGCAACACTGAAGCTTTCTTT; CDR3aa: CASSRNRGNTEAFF
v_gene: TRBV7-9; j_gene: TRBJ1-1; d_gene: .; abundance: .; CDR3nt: TGTGCCAGCAGCTTAGGACAGGTAGGGGCCATGAACACTGAAGCTTTCTTT; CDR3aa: CASSLGQVGAMNTEAFF
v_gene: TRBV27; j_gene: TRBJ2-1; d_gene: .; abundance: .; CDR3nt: TGTGCCAGCAGTCCCCGGACCGGCTCCTACAATGAGCAGTTCTTC; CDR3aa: CASSPRTGSYNEQFF
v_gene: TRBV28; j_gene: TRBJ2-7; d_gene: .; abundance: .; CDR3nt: TGTGCCAGCAGTAATAGCGGAAGGAACTACGAGCAGTACTTC; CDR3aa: CASSNSGRNYEQYF
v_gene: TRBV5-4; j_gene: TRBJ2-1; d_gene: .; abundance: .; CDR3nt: TGTGCCAGCAGCTGGGACACGTCATCCTACAATGAGCAGTTCTTC; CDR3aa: CASSWDTSSYNEQFF
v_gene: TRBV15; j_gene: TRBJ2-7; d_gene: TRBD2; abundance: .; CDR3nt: TGTGCCACCAGCAGAGATCCGCTAGCGGGAGCTAGGGCCCACGAGCAGTACTTC; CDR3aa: CATSRDPLAGARAHEQYF
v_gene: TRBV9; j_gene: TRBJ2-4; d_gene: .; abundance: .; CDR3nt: TGTGCCAGCAGCCAAGGATCCAAAAACATTCAGTACTTC; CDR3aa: CASSQGSKNIQYF
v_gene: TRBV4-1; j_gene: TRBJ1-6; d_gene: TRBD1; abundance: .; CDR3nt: TGCGCCAGCAGCCAGGATTTCAGGGGGGAAAGCTCCTATAATTCACCCCTCCACTTT; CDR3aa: CASSQDFRGESSYNSPLHF
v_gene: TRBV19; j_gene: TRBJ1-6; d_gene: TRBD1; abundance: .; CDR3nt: TGTGCCAGTAGTCCGCCGGGACAGGGAAGTACACCCCTCCACTTT; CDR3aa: CASSPPGQGSTPLHF
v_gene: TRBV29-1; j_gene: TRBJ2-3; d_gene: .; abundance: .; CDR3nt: TGCAGCGTGCTAAGGGACCCGGATACGCAGTATTTT; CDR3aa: CSVLRDPDTQYF
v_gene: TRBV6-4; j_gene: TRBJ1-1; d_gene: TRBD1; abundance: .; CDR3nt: TGTGCCAGCAGCGTTACAGGGGGAGATGGCACTGAAGCTTTCTTT; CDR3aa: CASSVTGGDGTEAFF
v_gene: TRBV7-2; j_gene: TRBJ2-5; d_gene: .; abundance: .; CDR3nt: TGTGCCAGCAGCATAAAACTTCAAGAGACCCAGTACTTC; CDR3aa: CASSIKLQETQYF
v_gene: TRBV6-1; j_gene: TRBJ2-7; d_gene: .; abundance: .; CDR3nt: TGTGCCATCAGTGAGAGGGCAACGCCGCGTGAGCAGTACTTC; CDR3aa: CAISERATPREQYF
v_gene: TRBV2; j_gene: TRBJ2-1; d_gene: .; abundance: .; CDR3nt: TGTGCCAGCAGTGAGAGGTCTAGCTACAATGAGCAGTTCTTC; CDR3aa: CASSERSSYNEQFF
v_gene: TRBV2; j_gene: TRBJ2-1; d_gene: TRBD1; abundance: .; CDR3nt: TGTGCCGGCCGGACAGGGATCTACAATGAGCAGTTCTTC; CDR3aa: CAGRTGIYNEQFF
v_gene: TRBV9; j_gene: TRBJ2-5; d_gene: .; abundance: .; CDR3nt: TGTGCCAGCAGCCCGAGGTCGTCAGGGGCGGGGGAGACCCAGTACTTC; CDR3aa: CASSPRSSGAGETQYF
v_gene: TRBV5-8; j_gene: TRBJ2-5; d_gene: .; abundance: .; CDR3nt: TGTGCCAGCAGCTTGGGCGGGGTTCGGGAGACCCAGTACTTC; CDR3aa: CASSLGGVRETQYF
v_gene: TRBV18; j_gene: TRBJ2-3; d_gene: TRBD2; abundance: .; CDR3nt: TGTGCCAGCTCGCCCGGGGTAGCGGGAGATACGCAGTATTTT; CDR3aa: CASSPGVAGDTQYF
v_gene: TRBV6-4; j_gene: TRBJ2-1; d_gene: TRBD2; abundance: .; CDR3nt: TGTGCCAGCAGTGTAATTAGCGGGTTATCTGGCAATGAGCAGTTCTTC; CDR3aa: CASSVISGLSGNEQFF
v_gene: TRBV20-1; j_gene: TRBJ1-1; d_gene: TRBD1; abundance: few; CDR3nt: TGCAGTGCCGCGGGACAGCTGGAAGCTTTCTTT; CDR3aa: CSAAGQLEAFF
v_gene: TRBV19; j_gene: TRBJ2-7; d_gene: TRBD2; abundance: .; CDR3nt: TGTGCCAGTAGGATAACTAGCGGGACCTCCTACGAGCAGTACTTC; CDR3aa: CASRITSGTSYEQYF
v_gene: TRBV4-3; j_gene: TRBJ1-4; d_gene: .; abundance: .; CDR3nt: TGCGCCAGCAGCCAAGAATATGTAGATGGGGGTGAAAAACTGTTTTTT; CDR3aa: CASSQEYVDGGEKLFF
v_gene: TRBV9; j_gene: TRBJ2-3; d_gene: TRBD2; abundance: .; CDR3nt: TGTGCCAGCGGCAGAGGACTAGCGGGAACAGATACGCAGTATTTT; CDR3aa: CASGRGLAGTDTQYF
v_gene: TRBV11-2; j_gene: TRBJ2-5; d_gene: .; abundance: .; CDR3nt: TGTGCCAGCAGCTTAGGAGGGCTCCAAGAGACCCAGTACTTC; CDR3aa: CASSLGGLQETQYF
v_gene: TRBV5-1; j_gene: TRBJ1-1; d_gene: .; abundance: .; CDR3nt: TGCGCCAGCAGCCGGGGCGCCACGAACACTGAAGCTTTCTTT; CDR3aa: CASSRGATNTEAFF
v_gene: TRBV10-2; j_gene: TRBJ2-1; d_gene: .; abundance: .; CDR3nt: TGCGCCAGCAGTGAGAGGCTGGCCCAGTTCTTC; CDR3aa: CASSERLAQFF
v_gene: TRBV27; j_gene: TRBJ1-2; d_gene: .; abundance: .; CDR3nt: TGTGCCAGCAGCGACGGACCCTCTAAGAACTATGGCTACACCTTC; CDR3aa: CASSDGPSKNYGYTF
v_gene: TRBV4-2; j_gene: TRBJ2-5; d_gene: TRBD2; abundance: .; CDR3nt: TGTGCCAGCAGCCAGGGTACAGCGGGGGAAGAGACCCAGTACTTC; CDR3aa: CASSQGTAGEETQYF